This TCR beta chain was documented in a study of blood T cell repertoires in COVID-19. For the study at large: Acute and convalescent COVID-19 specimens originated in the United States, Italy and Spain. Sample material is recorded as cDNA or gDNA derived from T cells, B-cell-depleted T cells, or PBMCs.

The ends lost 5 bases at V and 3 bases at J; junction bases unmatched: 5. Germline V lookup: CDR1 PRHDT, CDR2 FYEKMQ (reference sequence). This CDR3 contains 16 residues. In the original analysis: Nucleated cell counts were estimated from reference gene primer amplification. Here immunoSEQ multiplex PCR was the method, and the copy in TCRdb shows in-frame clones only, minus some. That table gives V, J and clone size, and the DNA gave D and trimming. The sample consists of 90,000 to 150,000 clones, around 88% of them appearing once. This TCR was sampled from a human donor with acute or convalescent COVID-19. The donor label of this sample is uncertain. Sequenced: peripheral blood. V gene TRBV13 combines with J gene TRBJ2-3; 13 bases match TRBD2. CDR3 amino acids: CASSRRTSGGTDTQYF. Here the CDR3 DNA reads TGTGCCAGCAGCCGTAGGACTAGCGGGGGTACAGATACGCAGTATTTT. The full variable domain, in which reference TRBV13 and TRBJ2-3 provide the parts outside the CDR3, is AAGVIQSPRHLIKEKRETATLKCYPIPRHDTVYWYQQGPGQDPQFLISFYEKMQSDKGSIPDRFSAQQFSDYHSELNMSSLELGDSALYFCASSRRTSGGTDTQYFGPGTRLTVL.